This T cell receptor (beta chain) was recorded in a study of T cell responses to AZD1222 COVID-19 vaccine. CDR1 is SGHDN, CDR2 FVKESK, per germline. The germline V and J ends were trimmed by 2 bases and 7 bases, with 14 bases remaining between them. This CDR3 spans 15 amino acids. This clone was counted once. Profiling relied on immunoSEQ multiplex PCR, and the TCRdb table lists in-frame clones only, not all of them. The sample has about 140,000 clones, around 88% seen once. The chain has TRBV14 and TRBJ2-2; tentative D call: TRBD2 (5 bases). This clonotype was sampled from an adult in good health. Sample: peripheral blood, taken on day 0 of AZD1222 vaccination. The CDR3 sequence: CASSQFGAGIGELFF. CDR3 coding DNA: TGTGCCAGCAGCCAATTCGGCGCGGGTATCGGGGAGCTGTTTTTT.